Reported below is one T cell receptor beta chain. Its antigen is undetermined. The source of the sample is a study of cytotoxic CD8 clonotypes in ibrutinib-treated CLL. As for the study in general: Patients attained some 24 partial and 2 complete responses; at median around 68 months, roughly 15 remained remitted while around twelve progressed. After treatment lasting a median roughly 13 months, range 6 to 36, response samples were collected. Broader study findings: Rare overall, public clonotypes shrank or held steady under therapy.

Germline lookup yields CDR1 LGHNA and CDR2 YSLEER. V shed 0 bases, J shed 6 bases, and the junction held 9 bases outside the gene matches. The CDR3 runs 17 residues. Libraries were prepared by immunoSEQ multiplex PCR; TCRdb keeps only in-frame clonotypes and omits some of them. This table has roughly 190,000 clones, around three quarters appearing once. The sample in question was PBMCs, obtained after 24 months of ibrutinib treatment. The chain joins TRBV4-3 to TRBJ2-7, with 12 nucleotides matching TRBD2. This receptor was obtained from a human donor with chronic lymphocytic leukemia. The CDR3 spells CASSQDSGLAGTLEQYF. CDR3 bases: TGCGCCAGCAGCCAAGATTCAGGACTAGCGGGAACGCTCGAGCAGTACTTC.